This T cell receptor beta chain was sequenced for a study of glioma-infiltrating T cells after dendritic cell vaccination. Overall study: Dendritic cells derived from monocytes and pulsed with autologous tumor lysate formed the vaccine. The study's findings and limits: Estimated pretreatment TIL content predicted outcome after dendritic cell vaccination.

About this clone itself: As yet, its antigen is unknown.

The primer mix had 60 V beta and 13 J beta primers. Some clones are missing from TCRdb's copy, which holds only in-frame ones; the method was immunoSEQ multiplex PCR. The sample records more than 9,000 clones, over 65% being singletons. Specified time point: after dendritic cell vaccination, including at tumor progression/relapse. Between the trimmed V and J ends, which lost 2 bases and 3 bases, there was a span of 8 bases. The germline gives CDR1 MGHRA, CDR2 YSYEKL. The CDR3 runs 14 residues. This chain joins TRBV4-1 and TRBJ2-4; no clear D. Material: blood, obtained after dendritic cell vaccination. The clonotype comes from a human donor with glioblastoma. CDR3 region: CASSQPLNKNIQYF. CDR3 sequence (DNA): TGCGCCAGCAGCCAACCCCTTAACAAAAACATTCAGTACTTC.